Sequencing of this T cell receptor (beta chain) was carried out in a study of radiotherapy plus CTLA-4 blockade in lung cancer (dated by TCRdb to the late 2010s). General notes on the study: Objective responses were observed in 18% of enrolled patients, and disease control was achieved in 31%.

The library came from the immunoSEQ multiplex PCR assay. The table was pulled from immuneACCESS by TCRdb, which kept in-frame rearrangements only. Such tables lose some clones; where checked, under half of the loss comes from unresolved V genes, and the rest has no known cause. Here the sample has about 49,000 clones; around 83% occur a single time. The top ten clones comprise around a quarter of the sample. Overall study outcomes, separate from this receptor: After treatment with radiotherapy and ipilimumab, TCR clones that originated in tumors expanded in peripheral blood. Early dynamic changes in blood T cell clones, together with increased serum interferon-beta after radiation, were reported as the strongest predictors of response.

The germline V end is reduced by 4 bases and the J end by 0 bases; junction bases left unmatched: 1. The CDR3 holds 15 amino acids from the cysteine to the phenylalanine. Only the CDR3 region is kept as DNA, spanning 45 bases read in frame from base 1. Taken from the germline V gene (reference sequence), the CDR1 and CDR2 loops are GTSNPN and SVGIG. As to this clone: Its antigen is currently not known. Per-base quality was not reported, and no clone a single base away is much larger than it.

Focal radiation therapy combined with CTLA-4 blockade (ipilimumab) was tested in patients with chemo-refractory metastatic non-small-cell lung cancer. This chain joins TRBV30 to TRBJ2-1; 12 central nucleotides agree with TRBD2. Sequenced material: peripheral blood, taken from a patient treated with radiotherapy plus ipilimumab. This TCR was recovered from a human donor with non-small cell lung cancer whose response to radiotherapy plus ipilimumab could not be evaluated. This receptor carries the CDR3 CAWMTSGSSYNEQFF. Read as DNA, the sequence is TGTGCCTGGATGACTAGCGGGAGCTCCTACAATGAGCAGTTCTTC.